This T cell receptor beta chain is from a study of blood T cell repertoires in COVID-19. Generated by immunoSEQ multiplex PCR, the TCRdb table keeps only in-frame clones and is missing some. The sample lists some 120,000 clones; approximately 74% were seen once. Material: peripheral blood. This receptor was obtained from a man aged 55 to 69 with acute or convalescent COVID-19.

This CDR3 is CASSVGQRVAKNIQYF. The CDR3, as DNA: TGTGCCAGCAGTGTGGGACAGAGAGTAGCCAAAAACATTCAGTACTTC. The chain carries TRBV2 and TRBJ2-4; 7 bases are a match to TRBD1. This CDR3 has 16 residues. CDR1 SNHLY and CDR2 FYNNEI come from the germline V gene. After removal of 4 bases from V and 0 bases from J, the junction contained 6 bases not matched to a gene.